The TCR beta chain under discussion was sequenced for a study of blood T cell repertoires in COVID-19. For the study at large: There were acute and convalescent COVID-19 samples, and they came from the United States, Italy and Spain.

The age range of participants was about 18 to 89 years, with residence in around 22 US areas. In assigning cohorts, the study relied on participant-reported clinical history. From germline, CDR1 is SGHVS and CDR2 FNYEAQ. V lost 5 bases and J 11 bases, leaving 19 bases between the germline ends. The CDR3 extends over 13 amino acids. Assay used: immunoSEQ multiplex PCR; TCRdb lists only in-frame clones, some missing. The data show 180,000 or so clones, around 82% seen once. J is TRBJ2-7 and V is TRBV7-6, with D perhaps TRBD2 (6 bases). Sequenced material: PBMCs or T cells enriched from blood (not recorded which). The receptor's source is a woman between 50 and 59 years old in a cohort exposed to, infected with or recovered from COVID-19 (not recorded which). The CDR3 DNA reads as TGTGCCAGCAGCCCCCCGGGGGAGTCGAAGGAGTACTTC. This translates into CASSPPGESKEYF.